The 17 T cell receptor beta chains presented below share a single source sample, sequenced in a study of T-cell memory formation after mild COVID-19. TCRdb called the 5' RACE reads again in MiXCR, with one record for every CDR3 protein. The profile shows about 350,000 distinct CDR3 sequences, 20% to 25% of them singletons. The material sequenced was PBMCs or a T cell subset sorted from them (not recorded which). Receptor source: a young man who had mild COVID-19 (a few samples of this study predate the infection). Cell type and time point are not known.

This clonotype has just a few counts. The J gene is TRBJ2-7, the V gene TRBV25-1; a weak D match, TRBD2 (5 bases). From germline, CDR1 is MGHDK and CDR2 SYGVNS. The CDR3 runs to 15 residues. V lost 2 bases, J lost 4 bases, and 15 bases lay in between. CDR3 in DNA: TGTGCCAGCAGTGAAGGGAGTGCTGCTGGGTACGAGCAGTACTTC. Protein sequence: CASSEGSAAGYEQYF.

The CDR3 bases are TGTGCCAGCAGCGTAAGGCGGGATCAGCCCCAGCATTTT. The encoded protein is CASSVRRDQPQHF. V gene TRBV9 combines with J gene TRBJ1-5; D not resolved. Germline V gene lookup returns CDR1 SGDLS and CDR2 YYNGEE. CDR3 length: 13 amino acids. V was cut by 1 base and J by 5 bases, with 7 bases left in between.

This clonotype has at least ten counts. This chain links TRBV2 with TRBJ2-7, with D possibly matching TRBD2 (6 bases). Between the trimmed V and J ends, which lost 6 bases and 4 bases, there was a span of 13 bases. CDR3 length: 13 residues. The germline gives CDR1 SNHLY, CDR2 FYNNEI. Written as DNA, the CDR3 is TGTGCCAGCAGCGGAGGGGTCTCTTACGAGCAGTACTTC. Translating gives CASSGGVSYEQYF.

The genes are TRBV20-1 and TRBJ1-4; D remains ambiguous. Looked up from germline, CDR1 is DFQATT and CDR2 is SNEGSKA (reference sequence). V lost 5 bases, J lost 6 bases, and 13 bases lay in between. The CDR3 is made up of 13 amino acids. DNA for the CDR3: TGCAGTGCTCCCGGACGTGAAGATGAAAAACTGTTTTTT. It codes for CSAPGREDEKLFF.

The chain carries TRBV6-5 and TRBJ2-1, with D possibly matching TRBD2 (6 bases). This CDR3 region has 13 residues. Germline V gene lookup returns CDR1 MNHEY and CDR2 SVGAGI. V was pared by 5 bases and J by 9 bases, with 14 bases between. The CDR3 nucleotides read TGTGCCAGCAGTGCGGGGCTCCTCACTGAGCAGTTCTTC. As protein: CASSAGLLTEQFF.

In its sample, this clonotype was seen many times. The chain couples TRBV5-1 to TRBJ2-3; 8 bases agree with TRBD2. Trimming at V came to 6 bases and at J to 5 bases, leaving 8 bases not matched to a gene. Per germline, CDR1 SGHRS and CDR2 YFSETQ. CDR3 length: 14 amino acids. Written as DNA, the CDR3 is TGCGCCAGCAAGCGGGGGAGTTCTGAAGATACGCAGTATTTT. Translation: CASKRGSSEDTQYF.

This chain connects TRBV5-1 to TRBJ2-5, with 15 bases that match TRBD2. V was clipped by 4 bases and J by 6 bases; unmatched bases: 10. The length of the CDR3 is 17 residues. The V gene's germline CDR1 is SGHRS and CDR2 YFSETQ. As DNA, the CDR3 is TGCGCCAGCAGCCACCTCCCCGGGACTAGCGGGGGGAAGACCCAGTACTTC. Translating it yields CASSHLPGTSGGKTQYF. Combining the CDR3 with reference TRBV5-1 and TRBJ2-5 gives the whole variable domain KAGVTQTPRYLIKTRGQQVTLSCSPISGHRSVSWYQQTPGQGLQFLFEYFSETQRNKGNFPGRFSGRQFSNSRSEMNVSTLELGDSALYLCASSHLPGTSGGKTQYFGPGTRLLVL.

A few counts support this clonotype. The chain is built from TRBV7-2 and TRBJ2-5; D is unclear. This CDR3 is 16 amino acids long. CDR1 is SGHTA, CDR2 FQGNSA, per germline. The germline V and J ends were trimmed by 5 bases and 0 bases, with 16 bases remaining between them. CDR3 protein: CASSGSADNYQETQYF. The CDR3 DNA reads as TGTGCCAGCAGCGGTTCAGCCGATAATTACCAAGAGACCCAGTACTTC.

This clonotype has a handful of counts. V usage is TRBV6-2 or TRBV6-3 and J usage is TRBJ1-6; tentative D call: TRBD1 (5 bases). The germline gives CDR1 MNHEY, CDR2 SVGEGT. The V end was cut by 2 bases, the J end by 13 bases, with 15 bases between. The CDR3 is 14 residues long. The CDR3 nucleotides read TGTGCCAGCAGTTACGGGCAGGGCCTTTTGCCCCTCCACTTT. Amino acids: CASSYGQGLLPLHF.

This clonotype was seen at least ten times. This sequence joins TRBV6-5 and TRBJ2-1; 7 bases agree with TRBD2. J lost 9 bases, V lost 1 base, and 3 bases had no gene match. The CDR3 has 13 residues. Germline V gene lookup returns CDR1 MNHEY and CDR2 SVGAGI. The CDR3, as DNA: TGTGCCAGCAGTTACTTTCAGCGGGGTGAGCAGTTCTTC. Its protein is CASSYFQRGEQFF.

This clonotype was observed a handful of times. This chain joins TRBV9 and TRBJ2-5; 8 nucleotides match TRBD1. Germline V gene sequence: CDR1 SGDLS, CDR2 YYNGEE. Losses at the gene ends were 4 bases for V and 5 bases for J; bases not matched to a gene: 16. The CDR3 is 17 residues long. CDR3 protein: CASSPGRTGTSRETQYF. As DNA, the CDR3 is TGTGCCAGCAGCCCCGGTCGGACAGGGACGTCGCGGGAGACCCAGTACTTC.

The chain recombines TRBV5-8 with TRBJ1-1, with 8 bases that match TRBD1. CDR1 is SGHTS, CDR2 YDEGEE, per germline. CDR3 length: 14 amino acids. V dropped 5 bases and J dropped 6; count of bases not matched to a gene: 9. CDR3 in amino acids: CASRRTGIAPEAFF. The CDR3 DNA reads TGTGCCAGCAGACGGACAGGGATCGCGCCTGAAGCTTTCTTT.

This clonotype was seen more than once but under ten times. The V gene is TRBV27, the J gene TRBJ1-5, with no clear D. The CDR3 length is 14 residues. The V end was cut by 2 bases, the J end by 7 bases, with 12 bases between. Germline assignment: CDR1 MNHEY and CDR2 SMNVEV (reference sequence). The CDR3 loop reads CASSLLQTDQPQHF. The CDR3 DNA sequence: TGTGCCAGCAGTTTACTCCAGACGGACCAGCCCCAGCATTTT.

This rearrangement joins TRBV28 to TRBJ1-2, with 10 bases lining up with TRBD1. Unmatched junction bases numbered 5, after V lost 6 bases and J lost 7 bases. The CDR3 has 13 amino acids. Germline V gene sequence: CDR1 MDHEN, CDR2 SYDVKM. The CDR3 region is CASRSGQGSGYTF. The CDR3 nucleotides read TGTGCCAGCAGATCGGGACAGGGGAGTGGCTACACCTTC.

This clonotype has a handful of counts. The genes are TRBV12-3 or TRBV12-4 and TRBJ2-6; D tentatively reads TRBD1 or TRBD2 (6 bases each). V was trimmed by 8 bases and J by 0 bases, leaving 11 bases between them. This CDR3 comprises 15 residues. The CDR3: CASQGGYSGANVLTF. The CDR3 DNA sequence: TGTGCCAGCCAAGGGGGGTACTCTGGGGCCAACGTCCTGACTTTC.

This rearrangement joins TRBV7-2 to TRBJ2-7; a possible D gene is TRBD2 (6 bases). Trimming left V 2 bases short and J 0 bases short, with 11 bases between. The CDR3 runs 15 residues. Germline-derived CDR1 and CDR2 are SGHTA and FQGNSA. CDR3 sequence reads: CASSLLGSGSYEQYF. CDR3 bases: TGTGCCAGCAGCTTATTGGGTAGCGGCTCCTACGAGCAGTACTTC.

The CDR3 nucleotides are TGCGCCAGCAGCCAAGAGAACAGGCGCTCTGGAAACACCATATATTTT. This encodes CASSQENRRSGNTIYF. The rearrangement links TRBV4-1 to TRBJ1-3; D possibly corresponds to TRBD1 (5 bases). Germline V gene sequence: CDR1 MGHRA, CDR2 YSYEKL. V lost 0 bases and J lost 0, with 9 bases in between. This CDR3 has 16 amino acids.